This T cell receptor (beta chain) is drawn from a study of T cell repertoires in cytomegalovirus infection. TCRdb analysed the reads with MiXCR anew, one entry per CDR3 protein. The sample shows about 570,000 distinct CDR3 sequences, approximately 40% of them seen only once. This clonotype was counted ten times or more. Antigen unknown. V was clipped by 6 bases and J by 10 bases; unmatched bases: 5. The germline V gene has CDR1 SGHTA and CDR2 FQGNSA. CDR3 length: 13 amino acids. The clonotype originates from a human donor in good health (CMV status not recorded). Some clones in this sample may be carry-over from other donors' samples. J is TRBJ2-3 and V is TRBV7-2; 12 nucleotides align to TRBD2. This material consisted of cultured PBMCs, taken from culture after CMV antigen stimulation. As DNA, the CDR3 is TGTGCCAGCAGGCCTAGCGGGGGGGGATCGCAGTATTTT. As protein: CASRPSGGGSQYF.